These T cell receptor beta chains were read from a single sample in a study of T cell changes during pregnancy in multiple sclerosis. Using immunoSEQ multiplex PCR, the repertoire was profiled, and TCRdb retains in-frame clones only, with some absent. The data hold roughly 40,000 clones, with roughly nine tenths observed a single time. Sequencing was performed on CD4+ T cells from peripheral blood mononuclear cells, taken after pregnancy. All receptors come from a female donor with multiple sclerosis, enrolled in a pregnancy study. Each CDR3 is given with its conserved first and last residue. The order of the fields is D gene, clone size, J gene, V gene, CDR3 DNA, CDR3 protein. D genes are given only for firm matches. The size entry is marked missing in some rows and otherwise reads once, few, many or a size class.

d_call: TRBD1; clone_size: NA; j_call: TRBJ2-1; v_call: TRBV2; cdr3_nt: TGTGCCAGCAGTGGGGGGAGGTCGGGACAGGGTTTCTATGAGCAGTTCTTC; cdr3_aa: CASSGGRSGQGFYEQFF
d_call: NA; clone_size: NA; j_call: TRBJ2-3; v_call: TRBV13; cdr3_nt: TGTGCCAGCAGCGGCGGGTCCAACAGATTCACAGATACGCAGTATTTT; cdr3_aa: CASSGGSNRFTDTQYF
d_call: NA; clone_size: few; j_call: TRBJ2-5; v_call: TRBV4-1; cdr3_nt: TGCGCCAGCAGCCAAGTAGCCTCTAGGGGGGGGACGGAGACCCAGTACTTC; cdr3_aa: CASSQVASRGGTETQYF
d_call: NA; clone_size: NA; j_call: TRBJ2-1; v_call: TRBV7-2; cdr3_nt: TGTGCCAGCAGCTTATTTCCGGGTAGCTCCTACAATGAGCAGTTCTTC; cdr3_aa: CASSLFPGSSYNEQFF
d_call: NA; clone_size: NA; j_call: TRBJ1-1; v_call: TRBV18; cdr3_nt: TGTGCCAGCTCACCAGTCCAGGTCAATACTGAAGCTTTCTTT; cdr3_aa: CASSPVQVNTEAFF
d_call: TRBD1; clone_size: NA; j_call: TRBJ1-6; v_call: TRBV10-3; cdr3_nt: TGTGCCATCAGTGAGTCGAGGGGGACAGTGGGGGATTCACCCCTCCACTTT; cdr3_aa: CAISESRGTVGDSPLHF
d_call: NA; clone_size: NA; j_call: TRBJ2-7; v_call: TRBV6-1; cdr3_nt: TGTGCCAGCAGTGAAGCAAGGATATCCGGGACAAAGGGCCGAGCGAGCGAGCAGTACTTC; cdr3_aa: CASSEARISGTKGRASEQYF
d_call: NA; clone_size: NA; j_call: TRBJ2-7; v_call: TRBV4-1; cdr3_nt: TGCGCCAGCAGCCATGGGCCTAGGAGGAACTACGAGCAGTACTTC; cdr3_aa: CASSHGPRRNYEQYF
d_call: TRBD1; clone_size: NA; j_call: TRBJ1-1; v_call: TRBV11-2; cdr3_nt: TGTGCCAGCAGCCGACAGGGAGGTGGAAGGGTTAACACTGAAGCTTTCTTT; cdr3_aa: CASSRQGGGRVNTEAFF
d_call: TRBD1; clone_size: NA; j_call: TRBJ1-4; v_call: TRBV27; cdr3_nt: TGTGCCAGCAGTCCCTGGACGGACAGGGCTGAAAAACTGTTTTTT; cdr3_aa: CASSPWTDRAEKLFF
d_call: NA; clone_size: once; j_call: TRBJ2-7; v_call: TRBV6-1; cdr3_nt: TGTGCCAGCGGTCGGGCAGGGGTCGAGCAGTACTTC; cdr3_aa: CASGRAGVEQYF
d_call: TRBD1; clone_size: NA; j_call: TRBJ2-7; v_call: TRBV2; cdr3_nt: TGTGCCAGCAGTGATTTTGAGGGGACAGGGATATACGAGCAGTACTTC; cdr3_aa: CASSDFEGTGIYEQYF